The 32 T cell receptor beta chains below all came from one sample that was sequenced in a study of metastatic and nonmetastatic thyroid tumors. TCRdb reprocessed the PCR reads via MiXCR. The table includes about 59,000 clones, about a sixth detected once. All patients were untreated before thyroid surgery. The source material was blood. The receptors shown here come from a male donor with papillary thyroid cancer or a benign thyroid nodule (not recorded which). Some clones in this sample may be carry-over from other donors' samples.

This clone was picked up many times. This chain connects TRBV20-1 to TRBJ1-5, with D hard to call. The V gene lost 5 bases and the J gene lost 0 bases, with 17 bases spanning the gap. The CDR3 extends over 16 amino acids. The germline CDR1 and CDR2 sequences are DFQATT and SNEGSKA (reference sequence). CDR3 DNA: TGCAGTGCTCTAGACGGCGCGGTTTATAGCAATCAGCCCCAGCATTTT. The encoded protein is CSALDGAVYSNQPQHF.

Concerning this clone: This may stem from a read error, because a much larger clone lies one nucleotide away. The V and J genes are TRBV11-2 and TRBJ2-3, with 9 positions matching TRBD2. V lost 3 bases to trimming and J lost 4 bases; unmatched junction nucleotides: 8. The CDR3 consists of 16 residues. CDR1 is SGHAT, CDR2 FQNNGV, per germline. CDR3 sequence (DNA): TGTGCCAGCAGCTTTTATGGGACTAGCTGCGCAGATACGCAGTATTTT. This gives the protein CASSFYGTSCADTQYF.

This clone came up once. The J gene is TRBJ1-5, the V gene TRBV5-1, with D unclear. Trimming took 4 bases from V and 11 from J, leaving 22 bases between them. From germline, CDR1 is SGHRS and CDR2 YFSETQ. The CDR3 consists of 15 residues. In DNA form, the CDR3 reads TGCGCCAGCAGCCCTGACGCATCGGATACTTCGACCCAGCATTTT. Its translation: CASSPDASDTSTQHF.

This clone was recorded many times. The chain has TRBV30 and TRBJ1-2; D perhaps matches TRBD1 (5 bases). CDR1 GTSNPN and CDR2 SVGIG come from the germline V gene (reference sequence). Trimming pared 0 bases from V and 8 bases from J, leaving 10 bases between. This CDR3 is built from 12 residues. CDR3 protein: CAWSVDTGGYTF. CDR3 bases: TGTGCCTGGAGTGTGGACACTGGGGGCTACACCTTC.

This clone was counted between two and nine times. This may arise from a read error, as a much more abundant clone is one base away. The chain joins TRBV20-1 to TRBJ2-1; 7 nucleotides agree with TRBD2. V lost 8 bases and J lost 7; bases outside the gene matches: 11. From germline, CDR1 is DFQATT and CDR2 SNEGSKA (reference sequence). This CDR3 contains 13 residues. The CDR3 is CSWSGGGLNEQFF. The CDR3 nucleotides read TGCAGTTGGTCGGGAGGAGGGTTGAATGAGCAGTTCTTC.

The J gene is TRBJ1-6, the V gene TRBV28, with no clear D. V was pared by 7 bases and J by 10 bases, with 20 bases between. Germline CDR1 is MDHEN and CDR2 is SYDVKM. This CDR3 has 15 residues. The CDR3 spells CASTPHFRRDSPLHF. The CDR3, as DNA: TGTGCCAGCACCCCCCATTTTAGGAGAGACTCACCCCTCCACTTT.

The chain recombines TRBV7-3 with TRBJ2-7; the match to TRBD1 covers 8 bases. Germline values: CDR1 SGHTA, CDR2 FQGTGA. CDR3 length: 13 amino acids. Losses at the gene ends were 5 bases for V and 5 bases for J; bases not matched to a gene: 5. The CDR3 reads CASSVGQGNEQYF. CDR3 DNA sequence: TGTGCCAGCAGCGTAGGACAGGGTAACGAGCAGTACTTC.

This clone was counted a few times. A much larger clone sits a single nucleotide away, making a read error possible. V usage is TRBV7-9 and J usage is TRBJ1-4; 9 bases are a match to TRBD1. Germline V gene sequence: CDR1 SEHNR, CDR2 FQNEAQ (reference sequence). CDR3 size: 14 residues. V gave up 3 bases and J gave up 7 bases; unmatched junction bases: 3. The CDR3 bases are TGTGCCAGCAGCTTGGGGACAGGGTGTGAAAAACTGTTTTTT. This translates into CASSLGTGCEKLFF.

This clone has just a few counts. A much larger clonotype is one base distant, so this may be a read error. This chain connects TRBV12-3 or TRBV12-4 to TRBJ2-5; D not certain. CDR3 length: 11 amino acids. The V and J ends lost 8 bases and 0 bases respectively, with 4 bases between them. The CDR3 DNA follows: TGTGCCAGCGGGTACCAAGAGACCCAGTACTTC. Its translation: CASGYQETQYF.

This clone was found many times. As DNA, the CDR3 is TGCAGTGCTGACCCCCGGGACATGTATGGCTACACCTTC. It codes for CSADPRDMYGYTF. This chain joins TRBV20-1 and TRBJ1-2; D is possibly TRBD1 (6 bases). The CDR3 has 13 amino acids. Trimming removed 5 bases from V and 5 bases from J, with 15 bases in between. Germline values: CDR1 DFQATT, CDR2 SNEGSKA (reference sequence).

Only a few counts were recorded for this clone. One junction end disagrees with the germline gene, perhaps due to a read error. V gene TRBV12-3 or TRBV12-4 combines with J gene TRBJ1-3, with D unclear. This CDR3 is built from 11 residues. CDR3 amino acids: CSSSPVNTIYF. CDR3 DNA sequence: TGTTCCAGCAGTCCAGTCAACACCATATATTTT.

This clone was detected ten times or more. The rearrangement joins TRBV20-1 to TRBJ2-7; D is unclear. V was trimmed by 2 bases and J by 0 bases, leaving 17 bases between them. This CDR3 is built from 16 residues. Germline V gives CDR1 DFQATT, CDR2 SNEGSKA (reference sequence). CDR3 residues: CSARSFSSLVSYEQYV. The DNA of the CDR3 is TGCAGTGCTAGATCTTTTAGCTCTCTTGTCTCCTACGAGCAGTACGTC.

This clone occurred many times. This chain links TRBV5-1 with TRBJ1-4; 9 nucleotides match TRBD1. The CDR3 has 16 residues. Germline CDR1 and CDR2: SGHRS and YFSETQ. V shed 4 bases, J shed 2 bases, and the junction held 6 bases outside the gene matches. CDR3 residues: CASSPDRGLTNEKLFF. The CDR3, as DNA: TGCGCCAGCAGCCCGGACAGGGGATTGACTAATGAAAAACTGTTTTTT. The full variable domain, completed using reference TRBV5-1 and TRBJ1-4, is KAGVTQTPRYLIKTRGQQVTLSCSPISGHRSVSWYQQTPGQGLQFLFEYFSETQRNKGNFPGRFSGRQFSNSRSEMNVSTLELGDSALYLCASSPDRGLTNEKLFFGSGTQLSVL.

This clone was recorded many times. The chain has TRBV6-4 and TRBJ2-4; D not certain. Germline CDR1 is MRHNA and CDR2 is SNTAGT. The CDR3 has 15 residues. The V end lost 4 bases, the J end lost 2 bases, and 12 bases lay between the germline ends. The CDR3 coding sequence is TGTGCCAGCAGTGGCGAAGGGTCTACCAAAAACATTCAGTACTTC. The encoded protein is CASSGEGSTKNIQYF.

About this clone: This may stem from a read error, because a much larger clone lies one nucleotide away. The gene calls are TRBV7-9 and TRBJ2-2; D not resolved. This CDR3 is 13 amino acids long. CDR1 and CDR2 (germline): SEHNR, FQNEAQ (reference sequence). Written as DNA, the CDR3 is TGCGCCAGCAGCGTTGTCGGCACCGGGGAGCTGTTTTTT. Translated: CASSVVGTGELFF.

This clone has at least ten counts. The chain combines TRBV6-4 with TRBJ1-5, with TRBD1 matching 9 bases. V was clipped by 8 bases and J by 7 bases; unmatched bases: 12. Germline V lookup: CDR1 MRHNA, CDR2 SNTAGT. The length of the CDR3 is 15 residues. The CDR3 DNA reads TGTGCCAGCGTAATCACGGGACAGGGAAGGCAGCCCCAGCATTTT. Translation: CASVITGQGRQPQHF.

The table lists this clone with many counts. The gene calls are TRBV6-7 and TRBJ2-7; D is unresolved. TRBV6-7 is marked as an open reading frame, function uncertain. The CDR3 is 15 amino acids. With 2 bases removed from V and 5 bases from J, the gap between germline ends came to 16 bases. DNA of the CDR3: TGTGCCAGCAGTTACCTGAAAGAGAGTACCCACGAGCAGTACGTC. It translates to CASSYLKESTHEQYV.

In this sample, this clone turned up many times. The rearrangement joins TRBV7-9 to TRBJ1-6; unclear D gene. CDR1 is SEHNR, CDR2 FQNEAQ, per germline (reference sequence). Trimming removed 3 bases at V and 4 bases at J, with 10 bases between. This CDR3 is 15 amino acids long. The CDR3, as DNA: TGTGCCAGCAGCTTCCTAAACAGTTATAATTCACCCCTCCACTTT. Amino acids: CASSFLNSYNSPLHF.

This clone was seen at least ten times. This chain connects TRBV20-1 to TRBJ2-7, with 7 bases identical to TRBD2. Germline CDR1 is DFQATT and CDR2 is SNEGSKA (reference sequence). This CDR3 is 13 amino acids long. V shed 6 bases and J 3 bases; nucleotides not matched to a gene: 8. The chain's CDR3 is CSAGRGLNYEQYF. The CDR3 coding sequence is TGCAGTGCGGGGCGGGGACTAAACTACGAGCAGTACTTC.

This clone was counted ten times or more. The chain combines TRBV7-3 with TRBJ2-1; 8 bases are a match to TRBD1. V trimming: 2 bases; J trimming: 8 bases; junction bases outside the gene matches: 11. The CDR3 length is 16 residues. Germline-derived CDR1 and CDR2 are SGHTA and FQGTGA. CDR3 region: CASSLGAGGIDDEQFF. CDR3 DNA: TGTGCCAGCAGCTTAGGGGCAGGGGGCATTGACGATGAGCAGTTCTTC.

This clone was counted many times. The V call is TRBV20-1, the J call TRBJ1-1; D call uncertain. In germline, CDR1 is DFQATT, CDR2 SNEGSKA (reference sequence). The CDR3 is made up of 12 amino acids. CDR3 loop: CTGGPGGTEAFF. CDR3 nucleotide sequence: TGCACCGGCGGTCCGGGAGGCACTGAAGCTTTCTTT.

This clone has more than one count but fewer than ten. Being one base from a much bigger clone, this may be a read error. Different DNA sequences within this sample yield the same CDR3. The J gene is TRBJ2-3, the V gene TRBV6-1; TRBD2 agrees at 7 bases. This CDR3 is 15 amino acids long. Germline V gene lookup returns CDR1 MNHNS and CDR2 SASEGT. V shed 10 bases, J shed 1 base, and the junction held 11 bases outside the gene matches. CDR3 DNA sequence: TGTGCCACTTCCCTTGCGGCGGGGGGCACAGATACGCAGTATTTT. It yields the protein CATSLAAGGTDTQYF.

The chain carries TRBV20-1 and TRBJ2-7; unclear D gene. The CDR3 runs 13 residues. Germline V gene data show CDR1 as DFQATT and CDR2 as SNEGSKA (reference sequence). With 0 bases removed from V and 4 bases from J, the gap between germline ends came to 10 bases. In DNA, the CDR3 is TGCAGTGCTAGAGACAGTCCTGATTACGAGCAGTACTTC. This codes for CSARDSPDYEQYF.

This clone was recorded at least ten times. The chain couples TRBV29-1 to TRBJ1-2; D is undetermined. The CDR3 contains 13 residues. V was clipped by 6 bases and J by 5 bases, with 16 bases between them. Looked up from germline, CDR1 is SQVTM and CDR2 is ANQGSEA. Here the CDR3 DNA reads TGCAGCGTCCTCATCCTTCAGGAATATGGCTACACCTTC. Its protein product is CSVLILQEYGYTF.

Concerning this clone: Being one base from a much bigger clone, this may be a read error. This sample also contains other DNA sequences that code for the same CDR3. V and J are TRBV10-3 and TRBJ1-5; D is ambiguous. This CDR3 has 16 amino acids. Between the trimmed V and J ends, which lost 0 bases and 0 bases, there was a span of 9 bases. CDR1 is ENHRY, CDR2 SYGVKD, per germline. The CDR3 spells CAISESSFLSNQPQHF. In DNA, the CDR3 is TGTGCCATCAGTGAGTCGTCTTTTCTTAGCAATCAGCCCCAGCATTTT.

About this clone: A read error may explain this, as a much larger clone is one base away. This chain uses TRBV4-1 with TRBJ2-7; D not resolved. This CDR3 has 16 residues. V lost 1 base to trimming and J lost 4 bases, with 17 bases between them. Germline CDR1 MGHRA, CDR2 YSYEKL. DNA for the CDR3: TGCGCCAGCAGCCAAGGGTGGCGCGCCGCGATTTACGAGCAGTACTTC. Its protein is CASSQGWRAAIYEQYF.

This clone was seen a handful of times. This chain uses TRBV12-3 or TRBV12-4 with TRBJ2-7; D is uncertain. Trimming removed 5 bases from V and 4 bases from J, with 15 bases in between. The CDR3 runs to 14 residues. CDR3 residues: CASSDNSLSYEQYF. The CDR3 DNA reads TGTGCCAGCAGTGATAATTCCCTCTCGTACGAGCAGTACTTC.

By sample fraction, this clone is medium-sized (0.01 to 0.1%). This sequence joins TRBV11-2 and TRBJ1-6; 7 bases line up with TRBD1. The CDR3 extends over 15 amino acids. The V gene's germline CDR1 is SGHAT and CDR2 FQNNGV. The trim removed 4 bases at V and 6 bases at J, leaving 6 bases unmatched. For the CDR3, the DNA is TGTGCCAGCAGCTCCGGGACAGCATTTAATTCACCCCTCCACTTT. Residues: CASSSGTAFNSPLHF.

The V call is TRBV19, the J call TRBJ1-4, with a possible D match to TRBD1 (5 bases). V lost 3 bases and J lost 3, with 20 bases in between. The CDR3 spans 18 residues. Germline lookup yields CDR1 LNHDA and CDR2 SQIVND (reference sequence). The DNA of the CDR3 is TGTGCCAGTAGTATCAGTCTAGGGGTGGCACAAGCTAATGAAAAACTGTTTTTT. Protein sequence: CASSISLGVAQANEKLFF.

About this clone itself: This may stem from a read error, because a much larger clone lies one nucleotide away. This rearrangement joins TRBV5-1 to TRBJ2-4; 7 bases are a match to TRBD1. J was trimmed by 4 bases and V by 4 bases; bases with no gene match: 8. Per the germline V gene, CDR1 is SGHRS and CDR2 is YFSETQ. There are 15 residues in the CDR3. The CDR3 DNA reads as TGCGCCAGCAGCCCTCTTGGACAGGATAAAAACATTCAGTACTTC. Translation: CASSPLGQDKNIQYF.

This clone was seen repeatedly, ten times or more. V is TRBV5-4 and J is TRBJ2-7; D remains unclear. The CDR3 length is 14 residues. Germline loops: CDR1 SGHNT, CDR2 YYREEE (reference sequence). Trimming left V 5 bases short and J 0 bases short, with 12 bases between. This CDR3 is CASRTTADSYEQYF. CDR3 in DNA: TGTGCCAGCAGGACCACGGCGGACTCCTACGAGCAGTACTTC.

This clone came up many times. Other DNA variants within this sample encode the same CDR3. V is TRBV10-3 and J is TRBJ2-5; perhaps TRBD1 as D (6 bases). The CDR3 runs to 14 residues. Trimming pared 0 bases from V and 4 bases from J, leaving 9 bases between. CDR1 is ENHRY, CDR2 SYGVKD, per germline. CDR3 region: CAISESTRGETQYF. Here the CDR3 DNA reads TGTGCCATCAGTGAGTCGACCAGGGGAGAGACCCAGTACTTC.